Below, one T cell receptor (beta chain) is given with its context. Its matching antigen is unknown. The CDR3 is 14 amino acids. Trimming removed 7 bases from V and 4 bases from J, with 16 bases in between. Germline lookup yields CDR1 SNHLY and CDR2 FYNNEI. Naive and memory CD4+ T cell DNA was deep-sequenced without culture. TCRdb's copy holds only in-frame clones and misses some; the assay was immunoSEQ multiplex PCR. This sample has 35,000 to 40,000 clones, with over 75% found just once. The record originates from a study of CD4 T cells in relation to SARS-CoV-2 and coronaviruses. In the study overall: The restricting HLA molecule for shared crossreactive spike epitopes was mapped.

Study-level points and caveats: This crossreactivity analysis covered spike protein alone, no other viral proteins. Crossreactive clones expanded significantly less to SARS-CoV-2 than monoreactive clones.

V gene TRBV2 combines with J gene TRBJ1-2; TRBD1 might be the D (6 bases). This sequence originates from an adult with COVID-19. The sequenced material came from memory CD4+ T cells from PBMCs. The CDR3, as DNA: TGTGCCAGCATCGCTCAGGGGATGGGCTATGGCTACACCTTC. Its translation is CASIAQGMGYGYTF.